Listed below are T cell receptor beta chains from one sample, sequenced in a study of memory CD4+ T cells and cytomegalovirus serostatus. Data came from immunoSEQ multiplex PCR; TCRdb stores just in-frame clones and leaves some out. The sample has about 100,000 clones; about 80% are singletons. The sequenced sample consisted of memory CD4+ T cells from blood. These receptors originate from an adult in good health and CMV-seropositive. CDR3s include the opening cysteine and the closing phenylalanine or tryptophan. Fields, in order: J gene, clone size, D gene, V gene, CDR3 DNA, CDR3 protein. A D gene is named only where the DNA matches it firmly. Expanded clones are given a class, and other clones once, few, many or no size at all.

TRBJ2-7,NA,TRBD1,TRBV5-5,TGTGCCAGCAGGCGGGGACAGGGGGCCGAAGAGCAGTACTTC,CASRRGQGAEEQYF
TRBJ2-1,NA,TRBD2,TRBV7-3,TGTGCCAGCAGCCCCTTAGGCCTGGTAGCGGGAATAGGTGAGCAGTTCTTC,CASSPLGLVAGIGEQFF
TRBJ2-7,NA,NA,TRBV7-9,TGTGCCAGCAGCCCGTCCTACGAGCAGTACTTC,CASSPSYEQYF
TRBJ2-7,few,TRBD1,TRBV28,TGTGTCACAGGGGGACCCTACGAGCAGTACTTC,CVTGGPYEQYF
TRBJ1-2,NA,TRBD1,TRBV7-9,TGTGCCAGCAGCTTTGAACAGGGGGCAGGTGGCTACACCTTC,CASSFEQGAGGYTF
TRBJ1-1,NA,NA,TRBV30,TGTGCCTGGATGAGGGGGGGAAAGCAAAACACTGAAGCTTTCTTT,CAWMRGGKQNTEAFF
TRBJ2-5,NA,NA,TRBV9,TGTGCCAGCAGTGTGCAGGGGAATCGGGGAGAGACCCAGTACTTC,CASSVQGNRGETQYF
TRBJ2-4,NA,NA,TRBV30,TGTGCCTGGAGAGGGTTGTCCCAAAACATTCAGTACTTC,CAWRGLSQNIQYF
TRBJ2-7,NA,NA,TRBV30,TGTGCCTGGAGAAGGGACTACGAGCAGTACTTC,CAWRRDYEQYF
TRBJ2-7,many,NA,TRBV2,TGTGCCAGCAGTGCACGAGGCGGGGAGCAGTACTTC,CASSARGGEQYF
TRBJ2-1,few,TRBD1,TRBV2,TGTGCCAGCAGGAAGACAGGGGAGGATGAGCAGTTCTTC,CASRKTGEDEQFF
TRBJ2-1,NA,NA,TRBV10-3,TGTGCCATCAGTGACGGGTTTAGGAACAATGAGCAGTTCTTC,CAISDGFRNNEQFF
TRBJ2-1,NA,NA,TRBV7-9,TGTGCCAGCAGCTTCGGATACAGTTCCTACAATGAGCAGTTCTTC,CASSFGYSSYNEQFF
TRBJ2-7,NA,NA,TRBV4-2,TGTGCCAGCAGCCAAGAGGCTCAGGACGAGCAGTACTTC,CASSQEAQDEQYF
TRBJ2-3,NA,NA,TRBV19,TGTGCCAGTAGTACCGTCCAATTTCCCCTTGGGCAGTATTTT,CASSTVQFPLGQYF
TRBJ2-1,NA,TRBD2,TRBV28,TGTGCCAGCAGTCCCGGGGGGGGTTTTTATGAGCAGTTCTTC,CASSPGGGFYEQFF
TRBJ2-5,NA,NA,TRBV7-2,TGTGCCAGCAGCTTCCCACCCCAAGAGACCCAGTACTTC,CASSFPPQETQYF
TRBJ1-4,NA,NA,TRBV28,TGTGCCAGCAGTTTATTGGAGGGGGGAGCTGAAAAACTGTTTTTT,CASSLLEGGAEKLFF
TRBJ2-7,NA,TRBD1,TRBV7-3,TGTGCCAGCAGCACTGGGACAGGAGGCGAGCAGTACTTC,CASSTGTGGEQYF
TRBJ1-2,many,TRBD1,TRBV28,TGTGCCAGCAGCCCCCGGGACAGGGGAGGATATGGCTACACCTTC,CASSPRDRGGYGYTF
TRBJ1-2,NA,NA,TRBV18,TGTGCCAGCTCACCAACGGTGGGTCTTCACTATGGCTACACCTTC,CASSPTVGLHYGYTF
TRBJ1-1,NA,NA,TRBV20-1,TGCAGTGCCGGACAGTCCGTTTCTCGTTTCTTT,CSAGQSVSRFF
TRBJ1-4,NA,TRBD1,TRBV6-5,TGTGCCAGCAGCCGACAGGGGTGGGTTGAAAAACTGTTTTTT,CASSRQGWVEKLFF
TRBJ1-3,NA,NA,TRBV9,TGTGCCAGCAGCGGGACAGAAATTCACTCTGGAAACACCATATATTTT,CASSGTEIHSGNTIYF
TRBJ1-5,NA,TRBD1,TRBV5-8,TGTGCCAGCAGCCCGGGACAGACATATCAGCCCCAGCATTTT,CASSPGQTYQPQHF
TRBJ2-7,NA,TRBD2,TRBV19,TGTGCCAGTAGTATATTACTAGCGGATTCCTACGAGCAGTACTTC,CASSILLADSYEQYF
TRBJ1-2,NA,NA,TRBV7-2,TGTGCCAGCAGGGGAGGGTTCTATGGCTACACCTTC,CASRGGFYGYTF
TRBJ2-4,NA,NA,TRBV28,TGTGCCGGCTCCTCAAGGGAGTCCGGAGCCAAAAACATTCAGTACTTC,CAGSSRESGAKNIQYF
TRBJ2-1,NA,TRBD2,TRBV14,TGTGCCAGCAGCCAAGAGGGACTAGCGGGAGGACGCGAGCAGTTCTTC,CASSQEGLAGGREQFF
TRBJ2-1,NA,NA,TRBV5-5,TGTGCCAGCAGCCGGGACTGGGAGCAGTTCTTC,CASSRDWEQFF
TRBJ2-4,NA,TRBD1,TRBV28,TGTGCCAGCACCGAAACAGGGGTAGGCAAAAACATTCAGTACTTC,CASTETGVGKNIQYF
TRBJ2-1,NA,TRBD1,TRBV11-1,TGTGCCAGCAGCTCTCGACAGGGGTGGGAGAATGAGCAGTTCTTC,CASSSRQGWENEQFF
TRBJ2-1,NA,TRBD2,TRBV5-4,TGTGCCAGCACCTCCATCCGCGGGAGCTCCTACAATGAGCAGTTCTTC,CASTSIRGSSYNEQFF
TRBJ2-3,NA,NA,TRBV7-9,TGTGCCAGCAGCGGGTTAGGGTCAGATACGCAGTATTTT,CASSGLGSDTQYF
TRBJ1-5,NA,NA,TRBV6-1,TGTGCCAGCAAGACAGGTAGCAATCAGCCCCAGCATTTT,CASKTGSNQPQHF
TRBJ2-5,NA,NA,TRBV2,TGTGCCAGCACCTCGGGGTCAGCAATTGGCAAGACCCAGTACTTC,CASTSGSAIGKTQYF